This passage covers 5 T cell receptor beta chains from one sample sequenced in a study of cytomegalovirus exposure and HLA in healthy donors. Sequencing used immunoSEQ multiplex PCR; TCRdb keeps in-frame clones, though not all of them. The data show approximately 60,000 clones, around 93% seen once. Sequences were obtained from PBMCs. The origin of the receptors is a woman between 18 and 29 years old in good health and CMV-seropositive.

The chain carries TRBV6-1 and TRBJ1-2; 8 bases line up with TRBD1. CDR3 size: 14 residues. Looked up from germline, CDR1 is MNHNS and CDR2 is SASEGT. J was trimmed by 8 bases and V by 6 bases; bases with no gene match: 11. The CDR3 sequence is CASRIETGAGGYTF. CDR3 coding DNA: TGTGCCAGCAGGATTGAGACAGGGGCAGGCGGCTACACCTTC.

This chain uses TRBV2 with TRBJ1-1; D gene ambiguous. CDR3 length equals 12 residues. V lost 11 bases and J lost 1, with 11 bases in between. Germline loops: CDR1 SNHLY, CDR2 FYNNEI. The CDR3 DNA reads TGTGCCGGAAGGGAGGGGAACACTGAAGCTTTCTTT. Residues: CAGREGNTEAFF.

This chain connects TRBV4-2 to TRBJ2-3; possibly TRBD1 for D (6 bases). Germline CDR1 and CDR2: LGHNA and YNFKEQ. V lost 5 bases, J lost 3 bases, and 18 bases lay in between. The CDR3 has 16 residues. CDR3 bases: TGTGCCAGCAGCAACTTCAGACAGGCGGATACAGATACGCAGTATTTT. Translated: CASSNFRQADTDTQYF.

V usage is TRBV19 and J usage is TRBJ2-7; a possible D gene is TRBD2 (6 bases). CDR1 and CDR2 (germline): LNHDA, SQIVND (reference sequence). The CDR3 covers 17 residues. Trimming shortened V by 5 bases and J by 4 bases, and 24 bases separated the two germline ends. CDR3 in amino acids: CASSRLKIPGGGYEQYF. The CDR3 coding sequence is TGTGCCAGTAGTCGACTCAAAATCCCAGGAGGAGGGTACGAGCAGTACTTC.

The chain combines TRBV6-1 with TRBJ2-3; TRBD1 aligns across 8 bases. With V trimmed by 7 bases and J by 2 bases, 8 bases remained unmatched. The V gene's germline CDR1 is MNHNS and CDR2 SASEGT. This CDR3 spans 15 amino acids. The CDR3 DNA is TGTGCCAGCATTCAGGACAGGGCATACACAGATACGCAGTATTTT. Encoded protein: CASIQDRAYTDTQYF.